The entry below gives a single T cell receptor (beta chain) sequence along with its context. These data belong to a study of blood T cell repertoires in COVID-19. The V end lost 4 bases, the J end lost 0 bases, and 17 bases lay between the germline ends. Per the germline V gene, CDR1 is SGHNT and CDR2 is YYREEE (reference sequence). CDR3 length: 16 amino acids. The table came from immunoSEQ multiplex PCR; TCRdb's copy has only in-frame clones and leaves some out. The sample has roughly 170,000 clones; about four fifths are singletons. Sequenced sample: PBMCs or T cells enriched from blood (not recorded which). The chain combines TRBV5-4 with TRBJ2-7; D might be TRBD1 (5 bases). This clonotype was sampled from a woman between 50 and 59 years old in a cohort exposed to, infected with or recovered from COVID-19 (not recorded which). CDR3 DNA sequence: TGTGCCAGCAGCCATGCCCTACGGACAAACTCCTACGAGCAGTACTTC. This sequence encodes CASSHALRTNSYEQYF.